This is a list of T cell receptor beta chains from one sample in a study of blood T cells in healthy people across ages. TCRdb processed the 5' RACE reads anew with MiXCR; each CDR3 protein has one entry. The sample carries about 290,000 distinct CDR3 sequences, 25% to 30% recorded once. The sequencing sample was made of blood. The origin of the receptors is a woman in her 70s in good health. CDR3s include the opening cysteine and the closing phenylalanine or tryptophan. A D gene is named only where the DNA matches it firmly. Clone size is stated in some rows and not others, as once, few, many or a class when expanded.

NA	NA	TRBV5-1	TRBJ2-7	CASSLAWTATPIWEQYF	TGCGCCAGCAGCTTGGCCTGGACCGCGACGCCAATTTGGGAGCAGTACTTC
few	NA	TRBV27	TRBJ2-1	CASASTRYSGEQFF	TGTGCCAGCGCCTCCACGAGGTACTCGGGCGAGCAGTTCTTC
few	NA	TRBV20-1	TRBJ2-1	CSAIIGGNEQFF	TGCAGTGCCATCATTGGGGGCAATGAGCAGTTCTTC
NA	NA	TRBV7-2	TRBJ2-2	CASSNRHGSTNTGELFF	TGTGCCAGCAGCAACCGACACGGGAGTACGAACACCGGGGAGCTGTTTTTT
NA	TRBD1	TRBV20-1	TRBJ2-1	CSATAGTGVEKQFF	TGCAGTGCTACTGCCGGGACAGGGGTAGAGAAGCAGTTCTTC
many	NA	TRBV20-1	TRBJ2-5	CSARERGRGETQYF	TGCAGTGCTAGAGAAAGGGGGAGAGGCGAGACCCAGTACTTC
NA	NA	TRBV12-5	TRBJ1-2	CASGRNLAEGSIPTNGYTF	TGTGCTAGTGGTCGCAACCTCGCCGAAGGATCTATCCCTACTAATGGCTACACCTTC
NA	NA	TRBV2	TRBJ2-7	CASKGGEQYF	TGTGCCAGCAAGGGCGGCGAGCAGTACTTC
NA	TRBD1	TRBV28	TRBJ2-1	CASSHRTGVSPYNEQFF	TGTGCCAGCAGCCACAGGACAGGGGTTAGTCCCTACAATGAGCAGTTCTTC
few	TRBD1	TRBV7-9	TRBJ1-2	CASALGQGANYGYTF	TGTGCCAGCGCCCTCGGACAGGGCGCTAACTATGGCTACACCTTC
NA	TRBD1	TRBV7-3	TRBJ2-1	CASSETGGAYNEQFF	TGTGCCAGCAGCGAGACAGGGGGGGCCTACAATGAGCAGTTCTTC
few	NA	TRBV15	TRBJ2-3	CATSRGRGTVGTDTQYF	TGTGCCACCAGCAGAGGACGGGGGACAGTGGGCACAGATACGCAGTATTTT
NA	TRBD2	TRBV5-4	TRBJ2-2	CASSLGGRADTGELFF	TGTGCCAGCAGCTTGGGCGGGAGGGCTGACACCGGGGAGCTGTTTTTT
NA	NA	TRBV29-1	TRBJ1-3	CSVGGRTSGNTIYF	TGCAGCGTTGGGGGGCGTACCTCTGGAAACACCATATATTTT
NA	TRBD1	TRBV6-2/TRBV6-3	TRBJ2-1	CASSQRQGNRVRLNEQFF	TGTGCCAGCAGCCAGAGACAGGGGAATAGGGTGCGTTTGAATGAGCAGTTCTTC
NA	TRBD2	TRBV5-1	TRBJ2-3	CASSRGLAGEPGDTQYF	TGCGCCAGCAGTCGCGGACTAGCGGGAGAGCCAGGAGATACGCAGTATTTT
many	NA	TRBV4-1	TRBJ2-4	CASSQEVQGLAKNIQYF	TGCGCCAGCAGCCAAGAGGTACAGGGTTTGGCCAAAAACATTCAGTACTTC
NA	TRBD2	TRBV28	TRBJ2-5	CASRNSRTSGPETQYF	TGTGCCAGCAGGAATTCCAGGACTAGCGGGCCAGAGACCCAGTACTTC
few	TRBD1	TRBV6-5	TRBJ1-2	CASSPRQGAYGYTF	TGTGCCAGCAGTCCCCGACAGGGGGCCTATGGCTACACCTTC
NA	TRBD1	TRBV7-2	TRBJ2-1	CASSPQGPTGSNEQFF	TGTGCCAGCAGCCCACAGGGGCCGACGGGGTCTAATGAGCAGTTCTTC
NA	NA	TRBV29-1	TRBJ2-2	CSVRPRQNTGELFF	TGCAGCGTACGACCGAGACAGAACACCGGGGAGCTGTTTTTT
NA	TRBD2	TRBV7-2	TRBJ2-5	CASSLVAGGQETQYF	TGTGCCAGCAGCTTAGTAGCGGGAGGGCAAGAGACCCAGTACTTC
NA	TRBD1	TRBV12-3/TRBV12-4	TRBJ1-4	CASRPGQGNEKLFF	TGTGCCAGCAGACCGGGACAGGGTAATGAAAAACTGTTTTTT
many	TRBD1	TRBV6-1	TRBJ2-5	CASSKDRGTKETQYF	TGTGCCAGCAGCAAGGACAGGGGAACAAAAGAGACCCAGTACTTC
few	TRBD1	TRBV6-5	TRBJ1-2	CASSLQGEDGYTF	TGTGCCAGCAGCTTACAGGGGGAAGATGGCTACACCTTC